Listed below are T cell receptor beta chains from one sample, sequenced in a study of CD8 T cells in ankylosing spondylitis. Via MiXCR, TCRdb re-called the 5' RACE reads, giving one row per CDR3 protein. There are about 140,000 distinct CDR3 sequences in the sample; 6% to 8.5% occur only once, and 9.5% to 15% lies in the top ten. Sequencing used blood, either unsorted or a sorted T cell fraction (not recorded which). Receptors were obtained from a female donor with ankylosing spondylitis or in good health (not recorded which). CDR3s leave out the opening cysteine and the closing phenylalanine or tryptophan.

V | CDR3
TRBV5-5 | ASSRTGMNTEAF
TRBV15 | ATSRVSQETQY
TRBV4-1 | ASSPSGGDYNEQF
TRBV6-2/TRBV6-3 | ASSDSWTGSYEQY
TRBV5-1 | ASSPDGQETQY
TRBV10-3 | AISGGETGELF
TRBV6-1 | ASSEELAGGPDTQY
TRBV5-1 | ASSRLTGGYGNEKLF
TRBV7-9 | ASSLDPGRETQY
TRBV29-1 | SAAGGETQY
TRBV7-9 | ASSELGSPRDGF
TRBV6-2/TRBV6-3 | ASSYFEGRTSAF
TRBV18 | ASSPTGPAVYGYT
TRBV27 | ASSLIGGETL
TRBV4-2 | ASSQPLAPLGTGELF
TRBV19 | ASRGDSYNSPLH
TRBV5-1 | ASSPLRGSYEQY
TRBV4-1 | ASSQVNTEAF
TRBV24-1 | ATSDRSSGGPDTQY
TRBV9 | ASSPRGDIYMNTEAF
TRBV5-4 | ASSSRGEAQETQY
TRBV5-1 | ASSPGGQGSNQPQH
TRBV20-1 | SAREGNGNQETQY
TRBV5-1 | ASSDPTETYNEQF
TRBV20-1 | SAIREGYEQY
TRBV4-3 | ASSQALSVWGQGNQETQY
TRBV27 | ASSLLSSSAEAF
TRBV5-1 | ASSYTGGVQETQY
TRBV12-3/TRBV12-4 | ASSLKSRDRDNYEQY
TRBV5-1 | ASSLTGTGAMNTEAF
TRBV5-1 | ASSSQGQVNEKLF
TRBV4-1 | ASSQGDRGRLDTQY
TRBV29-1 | SARPGTLGEQF
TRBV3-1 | ASSPPRNTEAF
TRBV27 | ASSWGGSSPGYT
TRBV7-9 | ASSSGQVDEQF
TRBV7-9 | ASSPGRTGNNSPLH
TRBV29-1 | SVLVGIRLY
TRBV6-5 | ASSSWETGSAEAF
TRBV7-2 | ASSLEIASTDTQY
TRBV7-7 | ASSRLGQRGDTQY
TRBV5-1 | ASSLDGKTYT
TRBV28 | AGSLGGSGANVLT
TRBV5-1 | ASSWVPNTGELF
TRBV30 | AWSRSGVSGNTIY
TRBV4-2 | ASSQPRGSNTEAF
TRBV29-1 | SAREGGDTQY
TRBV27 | ASSSLAGGPTDTQY
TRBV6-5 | ASSWQMNTEAF
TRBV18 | ASSPGQLTGELF
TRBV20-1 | SASPLAFGETQY
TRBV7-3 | ASSPEPGSPLH
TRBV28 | ASSQGPYQETQY
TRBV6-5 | ASSYLPGGGFWNIQY
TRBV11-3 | ASSLTGLYSNQPQH
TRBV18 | ASSPGQTNYGYT
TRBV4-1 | ASSQDKVENTIY